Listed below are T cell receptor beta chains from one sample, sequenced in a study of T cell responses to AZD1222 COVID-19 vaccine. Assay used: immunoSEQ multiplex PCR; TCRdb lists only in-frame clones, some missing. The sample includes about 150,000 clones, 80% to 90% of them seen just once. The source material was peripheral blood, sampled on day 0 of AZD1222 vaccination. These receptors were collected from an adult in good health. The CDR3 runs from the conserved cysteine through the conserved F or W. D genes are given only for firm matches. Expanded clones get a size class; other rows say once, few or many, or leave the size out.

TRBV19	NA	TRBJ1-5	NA	TGTGCCAGTAGTCCCGGACTTCGGACGCCCCAGCATTTT	CASSPGLRTPQHF
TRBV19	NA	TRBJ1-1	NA	TGTGCCAGTAGTCTACCACAGGGTTCAGCTGAAGCTTTCTTT	CASSLPQGSAEAFF
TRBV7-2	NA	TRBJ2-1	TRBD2	TGTGCCAGCAGCTTAACCCCCGGGACTAGAGAGGGCAATGAGCAGTTCTTC	CASSLTPGTREGNEQFF
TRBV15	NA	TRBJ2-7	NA	TGTGCCACCAGCAGAGACCCCCAGGTCCGCCGCCACGAGCAGTACTTC	CATSRDPQVRRHEQYF
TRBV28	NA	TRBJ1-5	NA	TGTGCCAGCCGAGTCGGCAATCAGCCCCAGCATTTT	CASRVGNQPQHF
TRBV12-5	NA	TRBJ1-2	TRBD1	TGTGCTAGTGGTTTGGTAACGGGACAGCGGGGCTACACCTTC	CASGLVTGQRGYTF
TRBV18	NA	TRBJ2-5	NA	TGTGCCAGCTCACTTCTGACGAGGGAGACCCAGTACTTC	CASSLLTRETQYF
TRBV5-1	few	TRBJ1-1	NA	TGCGCCAGCAGCCCCAGGGGCAGGGACGCGAACACTGAAGCTTTCTTT	CASSPRGRDANTEAFF
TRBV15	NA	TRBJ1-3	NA	TGTGCCACCAGCAGAGCGGGGTGGAACTCTGGAAACACCATATATTTT	CATSRAGWNSGNTIYF
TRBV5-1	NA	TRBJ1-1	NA	TGCGCCAGCAGCTTGGAGGGTGAAGCTTTCTTT	CASSLEGEAFF
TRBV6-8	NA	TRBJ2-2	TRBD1	TGTGCCAGTGACAGGGAACCCCCTACCGGGGAGCTGTTTTTT	CASDREPPTGELFF
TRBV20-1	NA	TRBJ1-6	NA	TGCAGTGCTCCAGGGGAATCACCCCTCCACTTT	CSAPGESPLHF
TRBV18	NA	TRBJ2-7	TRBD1	TGTGCCAGCTCACCGGACAGGGAGATCGGGGAGCAGTACTTC	CASSPDREIGEQYF
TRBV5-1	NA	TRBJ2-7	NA	TGCGCCAGCAGCCGGGCCGCAAATTACGAGCAGTACTTC	CASSRAANYEQYF
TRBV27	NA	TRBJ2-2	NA	TGTGCCAGCAGTTTAGACCCGAGAAGAACGAACACCGGGGAGCTGTTTTTT	CASSLDPRRTNTGELFF
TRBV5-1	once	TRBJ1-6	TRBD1	TGCGCCAGCAGCTTGACAGGGGGTAATTCCTTTTCACCCCTCCACTTT	CASSLTGGNSFSPLHF
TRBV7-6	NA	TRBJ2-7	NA	TGTGCCAGCAGCTTAGCGTCCGGGCGGCAACCCTACGAGCAGTACTTC	CASSLASGRQPYEQYF
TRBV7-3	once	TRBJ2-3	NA	TGTGCCAGCAGCTTGCAAGGGACGGCAGATACGCAGTATTTT	CASSLQGTADTQYF
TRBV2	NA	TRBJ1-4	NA	TGTGCCAGCAGACAGGTTGCAACTAATGAAAAACTGTTTTTT	CASRQVATNEKLFF
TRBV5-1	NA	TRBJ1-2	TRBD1	TGCGCCACCGCGACAGGGTCTAACTATGGCTACACCTTC	CATATGSNYGYTF
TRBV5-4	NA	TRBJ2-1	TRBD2	TGTGCCAGCAGATTGGGACTAGCGGGTGTCAATGAGCAGTTCTTC	CASRLGLAGVNEQFF
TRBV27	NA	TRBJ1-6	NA	TGTGCCAGCAGGGGTGGTGGCGGATCACCCCTCCACTTT	CASRGGGGSPLHF
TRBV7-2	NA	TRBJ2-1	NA	TGTGCCAGCAGCTTAGAAGCCCCCCGAAGCAATGAGCAGTTCTTC	CASSLEAPRSNEQFF
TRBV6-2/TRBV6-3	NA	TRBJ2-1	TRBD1	TGTGCCAGCAGTGCCACAGGGGGGTCCTACAATGAGCAGTTCTTC	CASSATGGSYNEQFF
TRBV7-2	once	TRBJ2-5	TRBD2	TGTGCCAGCACCTCCCGAAGACTAGCGGGAGGGCCGGGGGAGACCCAGTACTTC	CASTSRRLAGGPGETQYF
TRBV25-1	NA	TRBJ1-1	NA	TGTGCCAGCAGCGCGCAGCTAAAAGGCACTGAAGCTTTCTTT	CASSAQLKGTEAFF
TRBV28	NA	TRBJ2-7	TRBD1	TGTGCCAGCAGCTCACCGGGACAGGGGGCCAGGAACGAGCAGTACTTC	CASSSPGQGARNEQYF
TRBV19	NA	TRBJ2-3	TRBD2	TGTGCCAGTAACATAGCGGGAGCCACAGATACGCAGTATTTT	CASNIAGATDTQYF
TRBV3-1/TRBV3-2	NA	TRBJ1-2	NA	TGTGCCTCAGGCGAAAGGCGGTATGGCTACACCTTC	CASGERRYGYTF
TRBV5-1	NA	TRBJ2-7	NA	TGCGCCAGCAGCTTGGACGGAGCGCTAAGCGAGCAGTACTTC	CASSLDGALSEQYF
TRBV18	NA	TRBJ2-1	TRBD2	TGTGCCAGCTCACCGCGGGGGGGGAGCTCCTACAATGAGCAGTTCTTC	CASSPRGGSSYNEQFF
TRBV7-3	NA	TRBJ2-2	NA	TGTGCCAGCAGCTTATATGGGGGATGGGCCGGGGAGCTGTTTTTT	CASSLYGGWAGELFF
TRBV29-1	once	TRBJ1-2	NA	TGCAGCGTTCTAGGGGGAGAAGGCTACACCTTC	CSVLGGEGYTF
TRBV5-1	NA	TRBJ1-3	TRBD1	TGCGCCAGCAGCCCGACTATAGCCGGGACAGCTGGAAACACCATATATTTT	CASSPTIAGTAGNTIYF
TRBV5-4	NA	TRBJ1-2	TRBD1	TGTGCCAGCAGCTTGTTCCGGGACAGGGGAAACTATGGCTACACCTTC	CASSLFRDRGNYGYTF
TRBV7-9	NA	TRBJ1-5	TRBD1	TGTGCCAGCAGCTTAGGACAGGGGCCAGGAGCAAATCAGCCCCAGCATTTT	CASSLGQGPGANQPQHF
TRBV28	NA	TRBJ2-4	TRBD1	TGTGCCAGCAGTTCGACAGGGGATGGAAGCAAAAACATTCAGTACTTC	CASSSTGDGSKNIQYF
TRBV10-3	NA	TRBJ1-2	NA	TGTGCCATCAGGGAACCAGGGAGACATGGCTACACCTTC	CAIREPGRHGYTF
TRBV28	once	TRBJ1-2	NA	TGTGCCAGCTCTGTCCTAACTAACTATGGCTACACCTTC	CASSVLTNYGYTF
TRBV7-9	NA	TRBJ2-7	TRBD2	TGTGCCAGCAGGGAACTAGCGGGATCCTACGAGCAGTACTTC	CASRELAGSYEQYF
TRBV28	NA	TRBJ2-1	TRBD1	TGTGCGATAGGACAGGGTTTCTACAATGAGCAGTTCTTC	CAIGQGFYNEQFF
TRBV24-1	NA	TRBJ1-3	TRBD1	TGTGCCACCGACCAGGGGGGGTCTGGAAACACCATATATTTT	CATDQGGSGNTIYF
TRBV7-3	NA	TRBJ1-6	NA	TGTGCCAGCAGCTCCGCCATGTCTATTTCACCCCTCCACTTT	CASSSAMSISPLHF
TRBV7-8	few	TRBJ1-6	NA	TGTGCCAGCAGCTTTAGGGACCTTTATAATTCACCCCTCCACTTT	CASSFRDLYNSPLHF
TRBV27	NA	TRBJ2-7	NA	TGTGCCAGCAGACCCGGGACGGTAACCTACGAGCAGTACTTC	CASRPGTVTYEQYF
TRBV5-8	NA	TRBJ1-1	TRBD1	TGTGCCAGCAGCAAGGGACAGATGATGAACACTGAAGCTTTCTTT	CASSKGQMMNTEAFF